These T cell receptor beta chains were read from a single sample in a study of vaccination effects on CD4 cells after COVID-19. Produced via immunoSEQ multiplex PCR; TCRdb's table is partial and in-frame only. This sample has tens of thousands of clones, with approximately 79% found just once. No antigen is known for these receptors. Material: CD4+ T cells from PBMCs cultured with HCoV-OC43 spike peptides, obtained before COVID-19 vaccination. Receptor source: a human donor who received a COVID-19 vaccine. The CDR3 runs from the conserved cysteine through the conserved F or W. A D gene is named only where the DNA matches it firmly. The size of a clone is reported for some rows only, either as once, few or many, or as a class for expanded clones.

- TRBJ1-6 - TRBV18 TGTGCCAGCTCTAATCAGGGTTCCTCACCCCTCCACTTT CASSNQGSSPLHF
- TRBJ2-2 TRBD2 TRBV11-2 TGTGCCAGCAGTCAAGGGCCAGGCGGGGGTCAAAGGGAGCTGTTTTTT CASSQGPGGGQRELFF
- TRBJ1-2 TRBD1 TRBV28 TGTGCCACCCTCCCTTCGACAGGGGGCGGTGGCTACACCTTC CATLPSTGGGGYTF
- TRBJ1-2 - TRBV19 TGTGCCAGTAGTATGGTGGGTATCCTGGACTATGGCTACACCTTC CASSMVGILDYGYTF
- TRBJ2-1 - TRBV21-1 TGTGCCAGCAGCAAGAGGACGGGCAATGAGCAGTTCTTC CASSKRTGNEQFF
- TRBJ2-2 TRBD2 TRBV19 TGTGCCAGTACGGTAGCGGGGGTCACCGGGGAGCTGTTTTTT CASTVAGVTGELFF
once TRBJ1-6 - TRBV21-1 TGTGCCAGCAGCAAAAATCCGGGCCTAAGTTACGGGCCCTATAATTCACCCCTCCACTTT CASSKNPGLSYGPYNSPLHF
once TRBJ1-2 TRBD1 TRBV7-2 TGTGCCAGCAGCTTTTCCGGCGGGACAGGGGGTATTGACGGCTACACCTTC CASSFSGGTGGIDGYTF
- TRBJ2-5 TRBD1 TRBV7-2 TGTGCCAGCAGCCCGGGACAGCCCCAAGAGACCCAGTACTTC CASSPGQPQETQYF
- TRBJ2-3 - TRBV11-3 TGTGCCAGCAGCTCGGGGGGCAGTGCAGATACGCAGTATTTT CASSSGGSADTQYF
- TRBJ2-1 TRBD2 TRBV19 TGTGCCAGTAGTATAAAGACTAGCGGGAACAATGAGCAGTTCTTC CASSIKTSGNNEQFF
- TRBJ1-6 TRBD1 TRBV5-1 TGCGCCAGCAGCCCGACAGGGGCCAATTCACCCCTCCACTTT CASSPTGANSPLHF
- TRBJ1-2 - TRBV30 TGTGCCTGGAGTGCATTAGTAGCGAGGGCTCCCTATGGCTACACCTTC CAWSALVARAPYGYTF
- TRBJ2-1 - TRBV18 TGTGCCAGCTCACCTCTGACTAATAGGGGTGAGCAGTTCTTC CASSPLTNRGEQFF
few TRBJ1-2 - TRBV10-3 TGTGCCATCAGTGAGTCCCGGACAGTGGGCTACACCTTC CAISESRTVGYTF
- TRBJ2-3 TRBD2 TRBV10-2 TGCGCCAGTGGTTTGAGCGGGGGGCTTTTGAATACGCAGTATTTT CASGLSGGLLNTQYF
- TRBJ1-4 - TRBV5-1 TGCGCCAGCAGCTTGGGGGTCGATGACGAAAAACTGTTTTTT CASSLGVDDEKLFF
- TRBJ1-6 TRBD1 TRBV18 TGTGCCAGCTCATCAGGGGGCCTTAATTCACCCCTCCACTTT CASSSGGLNSPLHF
- TRBJ1-1 - TRBV11-2 TGTGCCAGCAGCTTAGATAGGACGGAAGCTTTCTTT CASSLDRTEAFF
few TRBJ2-1 - TRBV11-2 TGTGCCAGCAGCTCCGCTCCCTTGGCGGGGAATGAGCAGTTCTTC CASSSAPLAGNEQFF
- TRBJ2-3 TRBD1 TRBV29-1 TGCAGCGTTGACGACAGGGGGCGGACAGATACGCAGTATTTT CSVDDRGRTDTQYF
- TRBJ1-1 - TRBV28 TGTGCCAGCAGAGGGGCCCCAGGGAGGTTCGCTGAAGCTTTCTTT CASRGAPGRFAEAFF
- TRBJ1-3 - TRBV5-6 TGTGCCAGCAGCCTTTACTGGAGGACGGACGGAAACACCATATATTTT CASSLYWRTDGNTIYF
- TRBJ2-5 - TRBV18 TGTGCCAGCTCACCGTCAGGCCTAGAGACCCAGTACTTC CASSPSGLETQYF
- TRBJ2-2 - TRBV27 TGTGCCAGCAGTTTGGGCAGGGGTCTTGGCACCGGGGAGCTGTTTTTT CASSLGRGLGTGELFF
- TRBJ2-6 - TRBV28 TGTGCCAGCAGTGGGCGGGACAGATTTAACTCTGGGGCCAACGTCCTGACTTTC CASSGRDRFNSGANVLTF
- TRBJ2-2 - TRBV6-5 TGTGCCGGAGGGGGGGGCAACACCGGGGAGCTGTTTTTT CAGGGGNTGELFF
- TRBJ2-2 - TRBV7-9 TGTGCCAGCAGCTTACCTCCAAACACCGGGGAGCTGTTTTTT CASSLPPNTGELFF
- TRBJ1-2 TRBD1 TRBV6-5 TGTGCCAGCAGTTCCGGGACAGGAACCAACTATGGCTACACCTTC CASSSGTGTNYGYTF
once TRBJ2-5 - TRBV24-1 TGTGCCACCAGTGATTTCGGGGGATCGAGGGAAGAGACCCAGTACTTC CATSDFGGSREETQYF
once TRBJ2-1 TRBD2 TRBV4-2 TGTGCCAGCAGCCAAGATCGGCTAGCGGGCAATGAGCAGTTCTTC CASSQDRLAGNEQFF
- TRBJ2-1 - TRBV7-2 TGTGCCAGCAGCCCGGCGTCCGCGAGAGGTGAGCAGTTCTTC CASSPASARGEQFF